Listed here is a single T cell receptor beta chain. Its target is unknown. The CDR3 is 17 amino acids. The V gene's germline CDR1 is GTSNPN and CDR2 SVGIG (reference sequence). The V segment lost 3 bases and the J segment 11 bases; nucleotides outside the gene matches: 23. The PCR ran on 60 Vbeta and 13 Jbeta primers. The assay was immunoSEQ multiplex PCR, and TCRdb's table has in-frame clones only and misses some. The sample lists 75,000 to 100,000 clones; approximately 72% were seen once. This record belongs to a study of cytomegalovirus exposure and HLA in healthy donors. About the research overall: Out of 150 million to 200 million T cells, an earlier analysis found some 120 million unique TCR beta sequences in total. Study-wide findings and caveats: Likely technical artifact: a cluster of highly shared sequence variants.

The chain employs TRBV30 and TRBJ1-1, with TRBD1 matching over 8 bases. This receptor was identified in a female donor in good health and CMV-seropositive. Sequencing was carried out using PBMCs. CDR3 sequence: CAWRITQGAMGVRRAFF. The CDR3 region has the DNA TGTGCCTGGAGAATAACTCAGGGGGCGATGGGTGTTCGGAGGGCTTTCTTT.